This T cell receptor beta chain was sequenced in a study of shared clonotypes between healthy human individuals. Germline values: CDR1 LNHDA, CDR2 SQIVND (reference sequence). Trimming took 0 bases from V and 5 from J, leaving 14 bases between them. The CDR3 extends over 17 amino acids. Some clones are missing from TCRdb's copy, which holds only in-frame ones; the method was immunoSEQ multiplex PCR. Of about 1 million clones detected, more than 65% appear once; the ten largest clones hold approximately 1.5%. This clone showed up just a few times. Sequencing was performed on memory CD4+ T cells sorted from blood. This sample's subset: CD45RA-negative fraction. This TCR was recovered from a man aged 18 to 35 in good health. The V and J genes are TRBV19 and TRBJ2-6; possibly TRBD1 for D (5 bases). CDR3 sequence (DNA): TGTGCCAGTAGTATAGAAAAGGACACTGGTTGGGCCAACGTCCTGACTTTC. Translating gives CASSIEKDTGWANVLTF.